These T cell receptor beta chains were read from a single sample in a study of human T cells and chemical hapten exposure. MiXCR was run by TCRdb on the RACE reads, yielding one entry per CDR3 protein. Among about 190,000 distinct CDR3 sequences listed, 24% were seen once. The source was whole blood, collected in connection with sensitization to the hapten diphenylcyclopropenone (DPC). The source is a woman aged 40 to 50 with alopecia areata. Some clones in this sample may be carry-over from other donors' samples. CDR3s include the opening cysteine and the closing phenylalanine or tryptophan. Each record gives: D gene, J gene, V gene, CDR3 protein. A D gene is named only where the DNA matches it firmly.

NA,TRBJ2-3,TRBV7-3,CASSLGGHYTQYF
TRBD2,TRBJ2-3,TRBV7-6,CASSLAPSGMGPDTQYF
NA,TRBJ2-3,TRBV29-1,CSVGVSDTQYF
NA,TRBJ2-5,TRBV7-2,CASSSGPRRETQYF
NA,TRBJ1-4,TRBV9,CASSARTATNEKLFF
TRBD1,TRBJ2-5,TRBV7-6,CASSLTGQGRGTQYF
TRBD1,TRBJ1-2,TRBV19,CASIRAPGQGNYGYTF
TRBD2,TRBJ2-1,TRBV29-1,CSVHSGRPGWDEQFF
NA,TRBJ1-2,TRBV20-1,CSVRRGPNYGYTF
TRBD1,TRBJ1-2,TRBV28,CASSSIGQGDGYTF
TRBD2,TRBJ2-7,TRBV6-5,CASRPGQAGEQYF
NA,TRBJ1-1,TRBV7-2,CASSLLANTEAFF
TRBD1,TRBJ2-7,TRBV28,CASADRVPYF
NA,TRBJ2-5,TRBV5-1,CASSLGSDVQETQYF
NA,TRBJ2-7,TRBV20-1,CSAHPLAHSSYEQYF
NA,TRBJ2-2,TRBV29-1,CSATGNANTGELFF
NA,TRBJ2-5,TRBV28,CASRPGHKQETQYF
TRBD2,TRBJ2-3,TRBV10-3,CAISERTSVADTQYF
TRBD2,TRBJ2-4,TRBV4-1,CASSQVSGRGLAKNIQYF
NA,TRBJ2-3,TRBV28,CASSPAPDHTDTQYF
TRBD1,TRBJ1-5,TRBV6-2/TRBV6-3,CASSYSYDRAPEGNQPQHF
TRBD1,TRBJ1-4,TRBV6-5,CASGGTANEELFF
NA,TRBJ1-2,TRBV3-1,CASSQDAGHGGYTF
TRBD2,TRBJ2-1,TRBV7-2,CASSLGLAETRDEQFF
TRBD1,TRBJ2-7,TRBV28,CASSSDRVQYF
NA,TRBJ2-5,TRBV7-2,CASSRGPTQETQYF
TRBD2,TRBJ2-1,TRBV20-1,CSAERTSAYNEQFF